This TCR beta chain was recorded in a study of OX40 agonist ivuxolimab in advanced cancers. Broadly, across the study: The costimulatory receptor OX40 (CD134) was targeted by ivuxolimab, a fully human IgG2 agonistic monoclonal antibody. In the dose-escalation cohort, more than 75% of patients were male, and the mean age was approximately 64 years, with a range of roughly 23 to 85. Of the approximately 54 patients in dose escalation, around 20 had hepatocellular carcinoma, about 15 had melanoma, 9 had renal cell carcinoma and 9 had head and neck cancer. The monotherapy dose-escalation portion (N ≈ 52 patients) of the phase I ivuxolimab trial is reported in the paper. Patients were allowed to have had prior anti-PD-1, anti-PD-L1 or anti-CTLA-4 therapy, and 40% of the dose-escalation patients had been treated with checkpoint inhibitors. The purpose of peripheral TCRbeta sequencing was to test whether ivuxolimab changed TCR sequence diversity and led to clonal T-cell expansion. Partial responses were achieved by three dose-escalation patients, of whom one had hepatocellular carcinoma and two had cutaneous melanoma. Intravenous ivuxolimab was administered to patients every 2 weeks at six dose levels: 0.01, 0.1, 0.3, 1.5, 3 and 10 mg/kg. What the authors observed across the whole study: Antigen specificity was not determined for the clonally expanded peripheral T cells. In the 0.1-3.0 mg/kg groups, partial responders had among the lowest normalized peripheral clonal expansion, particularly in CD8+ T cells. Low levels of normalized T-cell clonal expansion were also seen in some patients who did not respond. After ivuxolimab, more expanded clones were found on average in CD8+ T cells than in CD4+ T cells. At doses of 0.1 to 3.0 mg/kg, clonal expansion of both CD4+ and CD8+ T cells in blood was seen between baseline and week 6.

Patients with autoimmune disease history or receiving systemic immunosuppression were excluded from the trial. In every dose cohort, peripheral blood was drawn for TCR sequencing at baseline, cycle 4 day 1, and cycle 7 day 1. Samples were obtained from an open-label, multicenter, first-in-human phase I dose-escalation trial of ivuxolimab. Adults with locally advanced or metastatic head and neck squamous cell, hepatocellular, melanoma or renal cell carcinoma were enrolled in the trial. Before TCR sequencing, CD4+ T cells and CD8+ T cells were sorted from peripheral blood as separate populations. As regards this clone: The antigen this receptor binds is unknown. Base qualities were left out, and no much larger clone turns up one base away.

For sequencing of the TCRbeta CDR3 region, genomic DNA was extracted from the sorted cells. The immunoSEQ Assay was used to sequence the TCRbeta CDR3 regions. TCRdb holds this immuneACCESS table with in-frame rearrangements only. Some clones are missing; in checked studies, unresolved V genes explain under half, and the rest has no known cause. Present in this sample are approximately 63,000 clones, 86% of which were seen just once. The ten largest clones add up to roughly 1.1% of the sample. Trimming removed 5 bases from V and 3 bases from J, leaving 20 bases between the germline ends. Based on the germline V gene (reference sequence), the CDR1 and CDR2 sequences are SGHNT and YYREEE. The CDR3 holds 17 amino acids from the cysteine to the phenylalanine. Left in the record is the CDR3 DNA by itself, 51 bases read in frame from the first base.

The chain links TRBV5-4 with TRBJ2-2; 6 matching bases give a weak D call of TRBD1. The sequences come from CD4+ or CD8+ T cells sorted from blood, collected in a trial of the OX40 agonist ivuxolimab. This clonotype was obtained from an adult with an advanced solid tumor such as melanoma, head and neck, liver or kidney cancer. The DNA sequence is TGTGCCAGCAGAAGGGGTAGTGGCAGGGGCCACACCGGGGAGCTGTTTTTT. Its protein reads: CASRRGSGRGHTGELFF. Where the CDR3 stops, the reference TRBV5-4 and TRBJ2-2 genes take over; the full variable domain is ETGVTQSPTHLIKTRGQQVTLRCSSQSGHNTVSWYQQALGQGPQFIFQYYREEENGRGNFPPRFSGLQFPNYSSELNVNALELDDSALYLCASRRGSGRGHTGELFFGEGSRLTVL.